This T cell receptor (beta chain) was found in a study of T cell repertoires in cytomegalovirus infection. Study background: In public TCR beta signatures, there were indications of both CMV infection and matching HLA type. Study observations and caveats: HLA-C-restricted CMV clonotypes gave the most frequent clonotype in two of eight donors.

TCRdb re-called the reads with MiXCR, one entry per CDR3 protein. The repertoire holds over 200,000 distinct CDR3 sequences, roughly an eighth seen once, with around 9% in the top ten. Germline CDR1 reads SGHTA; CDR2 reads FQGNSA. V trimming: 3 bases; J trimming: 7 bases; junction bases outside the gene matches: 8. The CDR3 length is 14 residues. This clonotype came up many times. Its target is not known. The J gene is TRBJ1-2, the V gene TRBV7-2, with 7 bases fitting TRBD1. The clonotype originates from a human donor in good health (CMV status not recorded). Some clones in this sample may be carry-over from other donors' samples. The material sequenced was PBMCs. The chain's CDR3 is CASSFGRGDSGYTF. The CDR3 nucleotides read TGTGCCAGCAGCTTCGGCAGGGGGGACTCTGGCTACACCTTC. Full variable domain (rest looked up from reference TRBV7-2 and TRBJ1-2): GAGVSQSPSNKVTEKGKDVELRCDPISGHTALYWYRQSLGQGLEFLIYFQGNSAPDKSGLPSDRFSAERTGGSVSTLTIQRTQQEDSAVYLCASSFGRGDSGYTFGSGTRLTVV.